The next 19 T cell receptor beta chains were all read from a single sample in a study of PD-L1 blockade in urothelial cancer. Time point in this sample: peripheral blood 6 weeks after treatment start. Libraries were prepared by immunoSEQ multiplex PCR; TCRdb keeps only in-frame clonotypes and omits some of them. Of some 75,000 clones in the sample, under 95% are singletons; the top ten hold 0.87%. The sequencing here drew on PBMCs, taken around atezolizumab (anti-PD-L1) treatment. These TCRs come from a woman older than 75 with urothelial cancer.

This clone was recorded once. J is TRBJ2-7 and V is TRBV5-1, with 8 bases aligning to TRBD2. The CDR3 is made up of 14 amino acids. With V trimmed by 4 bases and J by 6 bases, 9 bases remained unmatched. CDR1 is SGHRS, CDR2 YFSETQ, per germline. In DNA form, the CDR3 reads TGCGCCAGCAGCGGTAGCGGGATGGGCTCCGAGCAGTACTTC. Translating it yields CASSGSGMGSEQYF. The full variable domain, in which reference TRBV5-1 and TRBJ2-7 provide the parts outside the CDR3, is KAGVTQTPRYLIKTRGQQVTLSCSPISGHRSVSWYQQTPGQGLQFLFEYFSETQRNKGNFPGRFSGRQFSNSRSEMNVSTLELGDSALYLCASSGSGMGSEQYFGPGTRLTVT.

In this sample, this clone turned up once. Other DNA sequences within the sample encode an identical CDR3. The CDR3: CASRREETQYF. The CDR3, as DNA: TGTGCCAGCAGGCGCGAGGAGACCCAGTACTTC. The chain joins TRBV6-5 to TRBJ2-5; D unresolved. CDR1 MNHEY and CDR2 SVGAGI come from the germline V gene. The ends were cut back, 6 bases at V and 5 bases at J, with 7 bases in the middle. The CDR3 length is 11 residues.

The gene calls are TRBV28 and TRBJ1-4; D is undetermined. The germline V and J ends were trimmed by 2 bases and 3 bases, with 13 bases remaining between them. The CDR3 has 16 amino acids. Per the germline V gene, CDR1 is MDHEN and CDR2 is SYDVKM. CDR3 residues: CASSLTHRGANEKLFF. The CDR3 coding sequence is TGTGCCAGCAGTTTAACCCACCGCGGGGCTAATGAAAAACTGTTTTTT.

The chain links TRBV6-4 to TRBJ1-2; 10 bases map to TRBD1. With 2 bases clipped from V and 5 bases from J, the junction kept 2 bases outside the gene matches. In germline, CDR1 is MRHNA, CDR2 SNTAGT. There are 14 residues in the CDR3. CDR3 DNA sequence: TGTGCCAGCAGTGACCGGACAGGGGGATATGGCTACACCTTC. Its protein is CASSDRTGGYGYTF.

The CDR3 loop is CASSFTSGEVGEQFF. As DNA, the CDR3 is TGTGCCAGCAGCTTTACTTCGGGAGAAGTTGGTGAGCAGTTCTTC. V and J are TRBV7-6 and TRBJ2-1, with D tentatively TRBD2 (6 bases). V shed 3 bases and J shed 9 bases, with 18 bases lying between them. The CDR3 consists of 15 residues. Germline CDR1 reads SGHVS; CDR2 reads FNYEAQ.

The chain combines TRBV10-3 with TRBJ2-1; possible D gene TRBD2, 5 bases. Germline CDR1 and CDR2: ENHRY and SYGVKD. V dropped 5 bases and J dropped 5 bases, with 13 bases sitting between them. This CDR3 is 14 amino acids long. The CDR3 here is CAISIPSPNNEQFF. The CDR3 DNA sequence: TGTGCCATCAGTATCCCTAGCCCAAACAATGAGCAGTTCTTC.

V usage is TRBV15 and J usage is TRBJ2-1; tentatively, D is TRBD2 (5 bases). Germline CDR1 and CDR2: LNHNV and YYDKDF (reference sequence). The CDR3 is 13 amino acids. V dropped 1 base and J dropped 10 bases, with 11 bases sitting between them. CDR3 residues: CATSRAGSSEQFF. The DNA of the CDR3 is TGTGCCACCAGCAGAGCGGGCTCTAGCGAGCAGTTCTTC.

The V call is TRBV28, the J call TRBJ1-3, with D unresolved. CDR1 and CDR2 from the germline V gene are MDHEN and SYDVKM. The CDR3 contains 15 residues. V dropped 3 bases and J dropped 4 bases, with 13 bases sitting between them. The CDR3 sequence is CASSFAAARGNTIYF. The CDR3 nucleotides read TGTGCCAGCAGTTTCGCGGCAGCTCGGGGAAACACCATATATTTT.

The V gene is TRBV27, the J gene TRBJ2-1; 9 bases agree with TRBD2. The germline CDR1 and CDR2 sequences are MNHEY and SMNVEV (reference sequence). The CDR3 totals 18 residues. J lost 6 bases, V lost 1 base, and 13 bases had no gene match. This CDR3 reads CASSLWPGTSLVGNEQFF. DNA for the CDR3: TGTGCCAGCAGTTTATGGCCCGGGACTAGCCTTGTGGGCAATGAGCAGTTCTTC.

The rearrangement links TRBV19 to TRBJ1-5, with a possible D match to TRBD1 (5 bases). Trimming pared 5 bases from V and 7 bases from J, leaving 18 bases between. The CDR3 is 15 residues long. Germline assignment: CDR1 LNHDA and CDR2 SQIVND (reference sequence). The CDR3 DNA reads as TGTGCCAGTAGTGGGGACGGGGGTATGGTGCAGCCCCAGCATTTT. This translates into CASSGDGGMVQPQHF.

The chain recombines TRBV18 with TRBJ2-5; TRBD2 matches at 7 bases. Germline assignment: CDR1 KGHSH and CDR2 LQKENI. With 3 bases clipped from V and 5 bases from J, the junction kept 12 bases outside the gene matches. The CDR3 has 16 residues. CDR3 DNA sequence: TGTGCCAGCTCACCCCCAAGGAGCGGGAAAGGGGAGACCCAGTACTTC. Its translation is CASSPPRSGKGETQYF.

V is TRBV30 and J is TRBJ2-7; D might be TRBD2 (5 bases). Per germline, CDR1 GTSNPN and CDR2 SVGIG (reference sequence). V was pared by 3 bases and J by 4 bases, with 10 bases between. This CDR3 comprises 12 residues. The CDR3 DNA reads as TGTGCCTGGAGGCGGGCCTCTTACGAGCAGTACTTC. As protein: CAWRRASYEQYF.

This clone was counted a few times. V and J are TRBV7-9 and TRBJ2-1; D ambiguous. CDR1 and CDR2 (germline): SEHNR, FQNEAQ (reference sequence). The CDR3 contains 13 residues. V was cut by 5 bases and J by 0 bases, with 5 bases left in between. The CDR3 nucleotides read TGTGCCAGCAGCCCCAGCTCCTACAATGAGCAGTTCTTC. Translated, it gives CASSPSSYNEQFF.

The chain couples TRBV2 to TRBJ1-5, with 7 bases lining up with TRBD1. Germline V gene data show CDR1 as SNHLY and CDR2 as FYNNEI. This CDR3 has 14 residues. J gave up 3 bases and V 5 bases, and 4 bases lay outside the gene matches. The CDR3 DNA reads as TGTGCCAGCAGTAAGGGACAGATCAATCAGCCCCAGCATTTT. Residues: CASSKGQINQPQHF.

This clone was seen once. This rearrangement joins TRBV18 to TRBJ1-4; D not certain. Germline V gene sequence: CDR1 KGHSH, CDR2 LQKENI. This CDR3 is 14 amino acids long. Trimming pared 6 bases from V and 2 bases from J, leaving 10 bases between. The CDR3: CASSQVRTNEKLFF. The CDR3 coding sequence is TGTGCCAGCTCCCAAGTGAGGACTAATGAAAAACTGTTTTTT. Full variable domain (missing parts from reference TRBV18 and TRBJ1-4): NAGVMQNPRHLVRRRGQEARLRCSPMKGHSHVYWYRQLPEEGLKFMVYLQKENIIDESGMPKERFSAEFPKEGPSILRIQQVVRGDSAAYFCASSQVRTNEKLFFGSGTQLSVL.

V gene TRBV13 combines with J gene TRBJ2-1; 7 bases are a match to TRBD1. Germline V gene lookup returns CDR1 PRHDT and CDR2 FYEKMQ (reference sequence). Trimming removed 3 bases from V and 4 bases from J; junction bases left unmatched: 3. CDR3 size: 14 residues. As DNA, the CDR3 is TGTGCCAGCAGCTTCCGGACAGGTTACAATGAGCAGTTCTTC. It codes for CASSFRTGYNEQFF.

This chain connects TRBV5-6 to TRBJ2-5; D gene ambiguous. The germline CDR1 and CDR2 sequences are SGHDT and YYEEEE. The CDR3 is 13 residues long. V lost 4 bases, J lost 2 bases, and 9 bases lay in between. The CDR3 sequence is CASSLTLQETQYF. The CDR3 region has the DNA TGTGCCAGCAGCCTGACACTGCAAGAGACCCAGTACTTC. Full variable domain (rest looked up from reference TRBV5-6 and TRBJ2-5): DAGVTQSPTHLIKTRGQQVTLRCSPKSGHDTVSWYQQALGQGPQFIFQYYEEEERQRGNFPDRFSGHQFPNYSSELNVNALLLGDSALYLCASSLTLQETQYFGPGTRLLVL.

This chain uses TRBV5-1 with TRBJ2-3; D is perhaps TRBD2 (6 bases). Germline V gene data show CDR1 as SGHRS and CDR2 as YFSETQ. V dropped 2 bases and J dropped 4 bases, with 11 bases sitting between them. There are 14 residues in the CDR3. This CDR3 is CASSLGASADTQYF. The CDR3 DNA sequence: TGCGCCAGCAGCTTAGGGGCTAGCGCAGATACGCAGTATTTT.

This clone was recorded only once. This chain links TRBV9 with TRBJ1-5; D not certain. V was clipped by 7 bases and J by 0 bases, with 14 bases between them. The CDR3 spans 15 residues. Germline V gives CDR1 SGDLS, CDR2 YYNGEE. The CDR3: CASSADTFSNQPQHF. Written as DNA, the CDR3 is TGTGCCAGCTCCGCCGACACCTTTAGCAATCAGCCCCAGCATTTT.